This T cell receptor (beta chain) was recorded in a study of cytomegalovirus exposure and HLA in healthy donors. General study results and limits: CMV serostatus was the sole immune exposure data available. A missense variant in DCLRE1C was later tied to TCR beta V- and J-gene trimming.

Germline CDR1 and CDR2: MNHNS and SASEGT. The CDR3 loop spans 15 amino acids. Trimming cost V 4 bases and J 2 bases, with 15 bases left between them. The PCR contained 60 Vbeta and 13 Jbeta primers. TCRdb's table, derived via immunoSEQ multiplex PCR, lists solely in-frame clones and lacks some. This table holds 150,000 or so clones, 77% found once. Of note for this clone: Its antigen is unidentified.

Sequences were obtained from PBMCs. The chain employs TRBV6-1 and TRBJ2-7; no clear D gene. The source of this sequence is a woman in her 30s in good health and CMV-seronegative. CDR3 protein: CASSAVSYDAYEQYF. The DNA for the CDR3 is TGTGCCAGCAGTGCCGTTTCCTATGATGCCTACGAGCAGTACTTC.